This TCR beta chain was obtained from a study of quantifying T cell responses using KT2 cells. Study background: TCR alpha and beta constant-region primers primed reverse transcription of RNA.

Study-wide results and caveats: KT2 sequence counts showed saturation when very many KT2 cells were spiked in.

Unfractionated PBMC were spiked with known numbers of KT2 clone cells. Different KT2-to-PBMC ratios were created with a constant PBMC count. An oligo carrying a UMI was ligated to the cDNA 3' end. The first PCR ran 3 to 5 cycles with an equimolar RC1.1 and RC1.2 beta primer mix. From the second PCR onward, TCR alpha and beta chains were processed separately. TCRdb re-called the UMI-ligation and nested PCR reads through MiXCR, storing one row per CDR3 protein. Among tens of thousands of distinct CDR3 sequences listed, around a tenth were seen once. Remarks on this clonotype: Its specificity is not known.

The receptor was isolated from a human donor. The sequenced material came from PBMCs spiked with cells of the T cell clone KT2.

CDR3 protein: CASSSGTGRQPQHF. CDR3 nucleotides: TGTGCCAGCAGTTCGGGGACTGGGAGGCAGCCCCAGCATTTT. The rearrangement links TRBV12-3 or TRBV12-4 to TRBJ1-5; D is possibly TRBD1 (5 bases). The CDR3 covers 14 residues. V gave up 4 bases and J gave up 7 bases, with 14 bases separating them.